Each of the 13 T cell receptor beta chains below was sequenced from the same sample in a study of cytomegalovirus exposure and HLA in healthy donors. Primers included in the PCR were 60 Vbeta and 13 Jbeta primers. Assay used: immunoSEQ multiplex PCR; TCRdb lists only in-frame clones, some missing. The sample contains 95,000 to 150,000 clones, approximately 66% of which appear only once. The sample taken for sequencing was PBMCs. The receptors stem from a woman aged 40 to 50 in good health and CMV-seropositive.

The chain combines TRBV6-5 with TRBJ2-3; no clear D gene. V lost 0 bases, J lost 2 bases, and 9 bases lay in between. The germline V gene encodes CDR1 MNHEY and CDR2 SVGAGI. The CDR3 runs to 15 residues. DNA for the CDR3: TGTGCCAGCAGTTACTCGTACAGCTTCACAGATACGCAGTATTTT. As protein: CASSYSYSFTDTQYF.

The chain combines TRBV7-9 with TRBJ2-5; 9 nucleotides match TRBD1. V was pared by 5 bases and J by 4 bases, with 17 bases of the junction left unmatched. The CDR3 consists of 18 residues. Germline-derived CDR1 and CDR2 are SEHNR and FQNEAQ (reference sequence). The CDR3 nucleotides are TGTGCCAGCAGCCCCACACCTCCGGGACAGGGTATAGGAGAGACCCAGTACTTC. The encoded protein is CASSPTPPGQGIGETQYF.

The gene calls are TRBV7-2 and TRBJ2-1, with D perhaps TRBD2 (7 bases). With 5 bases removed from V and 15 bases from J, the gap between germline ends came to 20 bases. CDR3 size: 13 residues. Germline V gives CDR1 SGHTA, CDR2 FQGNSA. The CDR3 is CASSGPGGTGWFF. The CDR3 DNA reads TGTGCCAGCAGCGGGCCGGGGGGCACGGGTTGGTTCTTC.

The chain is built from TRBV10-2 and TRBJ2-3; weak D call: TRBD2 (7 bases). The CDR3 has 18 amino acids. Germline CDR1 and CDR2: WSHSY and SAAADI. V gave up 0 bases and J gave up 1 base, with 17 bases separating them. The CDR3 nucleotides read TGCGCCAGCAGTGAGTCTGGGGGGGCGGGGCGGGGCACAGATACGCAGTATTTT. The encoded protein is CASSESGGAGRGTDTQYF.

This clone has only a few counts. This chain joins TRBV10-1 and TRBJ2-3; the match to TRBD2 covers 8 bases. CDR3 length: 14 residues. With V trimmed by 5 bases and J by 4 bases, 5 bases remained unmatched. Per germline, CDR1 WNHNN and CDR2 SYGVQD (reference sequence). In nucleotides, the CDR3 is TGCGCCAGCAGTAACGGGAGGGTGCCAGATACGCAGTATTTT. Residues: CASSNGRVPDTQYF.

The chain uses TRBV2 and TRBJ2-1; TRBD2 agrees at 10 bases. This CDR3 comprises 12 residues. With V trimmed by 7 bases and J by 12 bases, 6 bases remained unmatched. Germline V gene data show CDR1 as SNHLY and CDR2 as FYNNEI. Here the CDR3 reads CASISGRAGQFF. CDR3 bases: TGTGCCAGCATCAGCGGGAGGGCCGGGCAGTTCTTC.

The chain is built from TRBV11-2 and TRBJ2-7; unclear D gene. V shed 1 base and J shed 6 bases, with 16 bases lying between them. Germline V gene sequence: CDR1 SGHAT, CDR2 FQNNGV. This CDR3 spans 15 amino acids. The CDR3 coding sequence is TGTGCCAGCAGCTTAGCCGTGGTGGAGCTTTCCGAGCAGTACTTC. It yields the protein CASSLAVVELSEQYF. The whole variable domain, filled in from reference TRBV11-2 and TRBJ2-7, reads EAGVAQSPRYKIIEKRQSVAFWCNPISGHATLYWYQQILGQGPKLLIQFQNNGVVDDSQLPKDRFSAERLKGVDSTLKIQPAKLEDSAVYLCASSLAVVELSEQYFGPGTRLTVT.

This clone was counted a single time. The chain links TRBV6-5 to TRBJ1-2; D possibly corresponds to TRBD1 (6 bases). This CDR3 has 13 amino acids. Trimming left V 5 bases short and J 5 bases short, with 12 bases between. Germline V gene lookup returns CDR1 MNHEY and CDR2 SVGAGI. The CDR3 nucleotides read TGTGCCAGCAGTAAGGACAGAGAGTATGGCTACACCTTC. Translated, it gives CASSKDREYGYTF.

The chain combines TRBV5-1 with TRBJ1-6; 7 positions agree with TRBD1. Per the germline V gene, CDR1 is SGHRS and CDR2 is YFSETQ. V gave up 2 bases and J gave up 9 bases; unmatched junction bases: 2. This CDR3 region has 13 residues. The CDR3 DNA follows: TGCGCCAGCAGCTTCGAGGGGGCTTCACCCCTCCACTTT. This translates into CASSFEGASPLHF. Full variable domain (rest looked up from reference TRBV5-1 and TRBJ1-6): KAGVTQTPRYLIKTRGQQVTLSCSPISGHRSVSWYQQTPGQGLQFLFEYFSETQRNKGNFPGRFSGRQFSNSRSEMNVSTLELGDSALYLCASSFEGASPLHFGNGTRLTVT.

The chain recombines TRBV7-6 with TRBJ1-5; 9 bases line up with TRBD1. Per the germline V gene, CDR1 is SGHVS and CDR2 is FNYEAQ. Losses at the gene ends were 4 bases for V and 7 bases for J; bases not matched to a gene: 11. The CDR3 is 16 residues long. The CDR3 DNA reads as TGTGCCAGCAGCTCCTCTCCGGGACAGGGTTCCCAGCCCCAGCATTTT. Protein product: CASSSSPGQGSQPQHF.

Here the CDR3 DNA reads TGTGCCAGTAGTAAGGGACCGGGACAGGGGGCCTACGAGCAGTACTTC. This sequence encodes CASSKGPGQGAYEQYF. The chain uses TRBV19 and TRBJ2-7; 11 bases are a match to TRBD1. This CDR3 is 16 amino acids long. The germline V gene encodes CDR1 LNHDA and CDR2 SQIVND (reference sequence). V gave up 4 bases and J gave up 2 bases; unmatched junction bases: 7.

The chain joins TRBV30 to TRBJ1-3, with D hard to call. This CDR3 region has 12 residues. The V end lost 2 bases, the J end lost 2 bases, and 4 bases lay between the germline ends. Germline V gives CDR1 GTSNPN, CDR2 SVGIG (reference sequence). CDR3 protein: CAWSPAGNTIYF. In DNA, the CDR3 is TGTGCCTGGAGTCCCGCTGGAAACACCATATATTTT.

CDR3 region: CASSPRTEEKLFF. The CDR3 bases are TGTGCCAGCTCACCACGGACTGAGGAAAAACTGTTTTTT. This chain uses TRBV18 with TRBJ1-4; no clear D. The CDR3 loop spans 13 amino acids. Germline V CDR1 and CDR2: KGHSH, LQKENI. V dropped 1 base and J dropped 8 bases, with 8 bases sitting between them.